Described below is a single T cell receptor (beta chain) sequence and its context. Its target is unknown. With 4 bases removed from V and 0 bases from J, the gap between germline ends came to 9 bases. Germline-derived CDR1 and CDR2 are GTSNPN and SVGIG (reference sequence). The CDR3 runs 13 residues. The data were obtained in a study of CD8 T cells in Susac syndrome. Study-level background: The sequenced Susac syndrome patients comprised 5 or 6 with active disease and eight in remission.

General observations from the study: As acknowledged by the study, its TCR sequencing and HLA analysis included a relatively small number of individuals.

Reverse transcription of 0.5 to 1 ug RNA used random hexamers. It was immunoSEQ multiplex PCR that amplified TCR beta CDR3 across 54 Vbeta and 13 Jbeta. From the immunoSEQ multiplex PCR reads, TCRdb called clonotypes with MiXCR, one entry per CDR3 protein. Among over 150,000 distinct CDR3 sequences, roughly 94% were seen once, and the ten largest hold approximately 0.099%. The sequenced material came from CD4+ T cells from PBMCs. This clonotype was sampled from a human donor with Susac syndrome. The chain couples TRBV30 to TRBJ1-1; D is unresolved. The chain's CDR3 is CAWNTGMNTEAFF. CDR3 sequence (DNA): TGTGCCTGGAATACGGGCATGAACACTGAAGCTTTCTTT. Based on the CDR3 plus reference TRBV30 and TRBJ1-1, the full variable domain is SQTIHQWPATLVQPVGSPLSLECTVEGTSNPNLYWYRQAAGRGLQLLFYSVGIGQISSEVPQNLSASRPQDRQFILSSKKLLLSDSGFYLCAWNTGMNTEAFFGQGTRLTVV.